A selection of T cell receptor beta chains follows, all from one sample in a study of control samples from healthy donors and cancer patients. The data were produced by immunoSEQ multiplex PCR, yet TCRdb's version contains in-frame clones alone and is incomplete. The sample contains 200,000 or so clones, roughly 94% of which appear only once. The material sequenced was blood. The receptors here all came from a man aged 45-60 years in good health. Each CDR3 is given without its conserved first and last residue.

j_call: TRBJ1-1; v_call: TRBV21-1; cdr3_length: 15; cdr3_aa: ASSKKGPTADTTEAF
j_call: TRBJ1-1; v_call: TRBV9; cdr3_length: 13; cdr3_aa: ASSPSGGLNTEAF
j_call: TRBJ2-1; v_call: TRBV5-4; cdr3_length: 13; cdr3_aa: ASSLPGLAAGAQF
j_call: TRBJ2-1; v_call: TRBV7-3; cdr3_length: 13; cdr3_aa: ASSGGQGVYNEQF
j_call: TRBJ2-1; v_call: TRBV9; cdr3_length: 12; cdr3_aa: ASSARPEGYEQF
j_call: TRBJ2-7; v_call: TRBV19; cdr3_length: 12; cdr3_aa: ASSISKLDYEQY
j_call: TRBJ1-6; v_call: TRBV4-3; cdr3_length: 14; cdr3_aa: ASSQGARDSNSPLH
j_call: TRBJ1-2; v_call: TRBV28; cdr3_length: 10; cdr3_aa: ASSSSTYGYT
j_call: TRBJ1-4; v_call: TRBV7-8; cdr3_length: 14; cdr3_aa: ASSLMGLGGGGKLF
j_call: TRBJ2-3; v_call: TRBV25-1; cdr3_length: 12; cdr3_aa: ASSEYGGRDTQY
j_call: TRBJ1-1; v_call: TRBV24-1; cdr3_length: 14; cdr3_aa: ATSDAGTGDNTEAF
j_call: TRBJ2-3; v_call: TRBV2; cdr3_length: 12; cdr3_aa: ASSESSSTDTQY
j_call: TRBJ1-2; v_call: TRBV5-5; cdr3_length: 12; cdr3_aa: ASSFGQLDYGYT
j_call: TRBJ1-1; v_call: TRBV11-2; cdr3_length: 13; cdr3_aa: ASSHSGTVNTEAF
j_call: TRBJ2-1; v_call: TRBV7-2; cdr3_length: 12; cdr3_aa: ASSFGGGYNEQF
j_call: TRBJ2-1; v_call: TRBV3-1/TRBV3-2; cdr3_length: 13; cdr3_aa: ASSHSGGSYNEQF
j_call: TRBJ1-3; v_call: TRBV5-1; cdr3_length: 15; cdr3_aa: ASSFGDRDTSGNTIY
j_call: TRBJ1-2; v_call: TRBV27; cdr3_length: 13; cdr3_aa: ASSSRTGLGYGYT
j_call: TRBJ1-1; v_call: TRBV5-1; cdr3_length: 12; cdr3_aa: ASSSVTDNTEAF
j_call: TRBJ2-6; v_call: TRBV27; cdr3_length: 16; cdr3_aa: ASSSRGQGTSGANVLT
j_call: TRBJ1-2; v_call: TRBV19; cdr3_length: 12; cdr3_aa: ASSIWSSGGGYT
j_call: TRBJ2-1; v_call: TRBV11-3; cdr3_length: 12; cdr3_aa: ASSLSRGVNEQF
j_call: TRBJ2-1; v_call: TRBV5-1; cdr3_length: 13; cdr3_aa: ASSLPGQGSFEQF
j_call: TRBJ1-4; v_call: TRBV25-1; cdr3_length: 11; cdr3_aa: ASRAGANEKLF
j_call: TRBJ1-6; v_call: TRBV6-6; cdr3_length: 13; cdr3_aa: AVRPEGAGNSPLH
j_call: TRBJ1-2; v_call: TRBV29-1; cdr3_length: 12; cdr3_aa: SVEDSAGVDGYT
j_call: TRBJ1-5; v_call: TRBV6-5; cdr3_length: 12; cdr3_aa: ATQKGGSNQPQH
j_call: TRBJ2-7; v_call: TRBV7-3; cdr3_length: 13; cdr3_aa: ASSPFGGDTYEQY
j_call: TRBJ1-1; v_call: TRBV18; cdr3_length: 12; cdr3_aa: ASSPTVGNTEAF
j_call: TRBJ2-5; v_call: TRBV18; cdr3_length: 13; cdr3_aa: ASSPRTGGKETQY
j_call: TRBJ1-1; v_call: TRBV10-1; cdr3_length: 12; cdr3_aa: ASSEYPGNTEAF